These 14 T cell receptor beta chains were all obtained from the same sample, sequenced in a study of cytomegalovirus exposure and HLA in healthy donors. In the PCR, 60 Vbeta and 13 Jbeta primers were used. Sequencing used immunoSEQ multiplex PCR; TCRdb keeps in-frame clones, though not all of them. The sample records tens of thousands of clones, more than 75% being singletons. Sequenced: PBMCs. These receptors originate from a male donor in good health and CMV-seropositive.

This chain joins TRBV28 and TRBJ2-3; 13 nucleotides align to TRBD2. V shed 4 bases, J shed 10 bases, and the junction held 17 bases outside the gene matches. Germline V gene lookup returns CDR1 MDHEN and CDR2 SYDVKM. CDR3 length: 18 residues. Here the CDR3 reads CASSSPPRTSGGLGAQYF. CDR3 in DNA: TGTGCCAGCAGTTCCCCACCCCGGACTAGCGGGGGCCTAGGTGCGCAGTATTTT.

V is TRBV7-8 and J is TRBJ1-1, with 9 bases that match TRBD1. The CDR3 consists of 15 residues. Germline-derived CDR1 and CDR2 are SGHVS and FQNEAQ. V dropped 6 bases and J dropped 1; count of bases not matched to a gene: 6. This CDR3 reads CASRRRQGGNTEAFF. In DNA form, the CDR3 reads TGTGCCAGCAGGCGTAGACAGGGGGGGAACACTGAAGCTTTCTTT.

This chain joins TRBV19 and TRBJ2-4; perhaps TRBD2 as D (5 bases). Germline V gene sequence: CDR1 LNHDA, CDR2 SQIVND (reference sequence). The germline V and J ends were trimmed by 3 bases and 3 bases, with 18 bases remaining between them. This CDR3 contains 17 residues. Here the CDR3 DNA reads TGTGCCAGTAGTATTCCGGGTCGGGGTATGAGCAAAAACATTCAGTACTTC. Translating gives CASSIPGRGMSKNIQYF.

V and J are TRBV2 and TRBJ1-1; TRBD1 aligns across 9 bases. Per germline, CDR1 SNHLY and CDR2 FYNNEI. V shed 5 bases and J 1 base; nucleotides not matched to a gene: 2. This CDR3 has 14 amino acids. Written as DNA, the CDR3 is TGTGCCAGCAGTATGGGACAGGGGAACACTGAAGCTTTCTTT. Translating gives CASSMGQGNTEAFF.

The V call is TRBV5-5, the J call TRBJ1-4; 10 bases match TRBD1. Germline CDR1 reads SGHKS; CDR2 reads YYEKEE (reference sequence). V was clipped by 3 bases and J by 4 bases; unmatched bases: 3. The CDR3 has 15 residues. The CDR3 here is CASSWGTGVNEKLFF. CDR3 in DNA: TGTGCCAGCAGCTGGGGGACAGGGGTTAATGAAAAACTGTTTTTT.

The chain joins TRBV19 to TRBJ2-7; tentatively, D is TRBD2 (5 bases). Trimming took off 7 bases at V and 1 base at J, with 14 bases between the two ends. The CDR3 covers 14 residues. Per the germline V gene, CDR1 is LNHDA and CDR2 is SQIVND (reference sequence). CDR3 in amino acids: CASNPSGSSYEQYF. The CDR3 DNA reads TGTGCCAGTAACCCAAGCGGCAGTTCCTACGAGCAGTACTTC.

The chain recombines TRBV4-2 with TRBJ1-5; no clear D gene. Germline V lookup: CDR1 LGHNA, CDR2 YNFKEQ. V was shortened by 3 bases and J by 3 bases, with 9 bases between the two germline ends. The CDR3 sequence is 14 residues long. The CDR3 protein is CASSHRSINQPQHF. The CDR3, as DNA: TGTGCCAGCAGCCACCGAAGCATCAATCAGCCCCAGCATTTT.

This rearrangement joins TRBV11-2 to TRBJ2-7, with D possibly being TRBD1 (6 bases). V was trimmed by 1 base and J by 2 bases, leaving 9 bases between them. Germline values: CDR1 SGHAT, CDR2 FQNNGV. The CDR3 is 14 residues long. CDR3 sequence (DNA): TGTGCCAGCAGCTTAGGGACAGACACCTACGAGCAGTACTTC. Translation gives CASSLGTDTYEQYF.

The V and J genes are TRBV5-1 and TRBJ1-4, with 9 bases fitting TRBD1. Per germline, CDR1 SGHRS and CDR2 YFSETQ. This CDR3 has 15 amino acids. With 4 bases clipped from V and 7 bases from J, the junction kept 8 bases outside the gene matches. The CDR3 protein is CASSPGGQGREKLFF. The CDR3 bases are TGCGCCAGCAGCCCTGGGGGACAGGGACGTGAAAAACTGTTTTTT.

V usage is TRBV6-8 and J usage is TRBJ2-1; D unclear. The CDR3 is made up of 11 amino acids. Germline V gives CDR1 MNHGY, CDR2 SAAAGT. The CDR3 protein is CGARAYNEQFF. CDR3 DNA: TGTGGAGCAAGAGCCTACAATGAGCAGTTCTTC.

DNA for the CDR3: TGTGCCTGGAGTTGGGGGGGCAATCAGCCCCAGCATTTT. Protein product: CAWSWGGNQPQHF. The chain recombines TRBV30 with TRBJ1-5; D is possibly TRBD1 (5 bases). Germline assignment: CDR1 GTSNPN and CDR2 SVGIG (reference sequence). The CDR3 spans 13 residues. Trimming took off 2 bases at V and 2 bases at J, with 7 bases between the two ends.

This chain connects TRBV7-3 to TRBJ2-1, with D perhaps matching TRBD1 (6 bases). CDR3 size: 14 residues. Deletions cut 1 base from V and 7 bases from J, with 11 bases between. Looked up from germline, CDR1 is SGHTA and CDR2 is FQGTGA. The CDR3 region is CASSLNRQGNEQFF. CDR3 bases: TGTGCCAGCAGCTTAAATCGGCAGGGGAATGAGCAGTTCTTC.

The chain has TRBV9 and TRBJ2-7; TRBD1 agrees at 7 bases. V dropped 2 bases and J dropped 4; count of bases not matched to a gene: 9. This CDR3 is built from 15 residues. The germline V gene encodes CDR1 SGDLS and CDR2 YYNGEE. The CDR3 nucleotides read TGTGCCAGCAGCGTTGACCGACAGGGAGTGTACGAGCAGTACTTC. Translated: CASSVDRQGVYEQYF.

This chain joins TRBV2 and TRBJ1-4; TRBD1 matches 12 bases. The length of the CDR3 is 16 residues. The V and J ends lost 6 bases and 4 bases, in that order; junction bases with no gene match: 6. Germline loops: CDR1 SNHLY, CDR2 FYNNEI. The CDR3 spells CASSAGTGGSNEKLFF. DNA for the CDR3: TGTGCCAGCAGCGCCGGGACAGGGGGCAGTAATGAAAAACTGTTTTTT.